The 10 T cell receptor beta chains given below trace back to one sample, sequenced in a study of breast tumors, draining lymph nodes, adjacent tissues. One entry per CDR3 protein, called by TCRdb with MiXCR from the multiplex PCR reads. The sample holds tens of thousands of distinct CDR3 sequences, under 45% seen once. Sequencing was performed on breast tumor tissue. The receptor source for this set is a female donor with breast cancer. Some clones in this sample may be carry-over from other donors' samples.

This clonotype has ten or more counts. The chain employs TRBV5-8 and TRBJ2-7; D is uncertain. From germline, CDR1 is SGHTS and CDR2 YDEGEE. V lost 0 bases to trimming and J lost 7 bases, with 20 bases between them. The CDR3 loop spans 16 amino acids. The CDR3 region is CASSLGLGTDRKEQYF. In DNA, the CDR3 is TGTGCCAGCAGCTTGGGGTTGGGAACCGACCGTAAAGAGCAGTACTTC.

The V call is TRBV24-1, the J call TRBJ2-5; no definite D call. V was cut by 6 bases and J by 2 bases, with 12 bases left in between. The CDR3 consists of 14 residues. Germline-derived CDR1 and CDR2 are KGHDR and SFDVKD. The CDR3 spells CATSNHQDQETQYF. The CDR3 DNA reads as TGTGCCACCAGTAATCATCAGGATCAAGAGACCCAGTACTTC.

In the case of this clonotype: Since a much larger clone is just one base distant, this may be a read error. The chain employs TRBV10-1 and TRBJ2-7; 8 bases are shared with TRBD1. CDR1 and CDR2 from the germline V gene are WNHNN and SYGVQD (reference sequence). The CDR3 sequence is 13 residues long. The CDR3 reads CARATGESYEQRF. The CDR3 DNA follows: TGCGCCAGAGCGACAGGGGAGTCCTACGAGCAGCGCTTC.

The chain employs TRBV7-2 and TRBJ2-1; 10 bases map to TRBD2. The CDR3 contains 15 residues. After removal of 5 bases from V and 7 bases from J, the junction contained 8 bases not matched to a gene. Germline V gene lookup returns CDR1 SGHTA and CDR2 FQGNSA. The DNA for the CDR3 is TGTGCCAGCAGCCGTACTAGCGGGGTCCGGAATGAGCAGTTCTTC. This sequence encodes CASSRTSGVRNEQFF.

Concerning this clonotype itself: At one end, the junction sequence differs from germline, possibly due to a read error. The chain employs TRBV20-1 and TRBJ2-7, with 8 bases aligning to TRBD2. The length of the CDR3 is 13 residues. Looked up from germline, CDR1 is DFQATT and CDR2 is SNEGSKA (reference sequence). CDR3 amino acids: CSASGSGVYAQYF. CDR3 bases: TGCAGTGCCTCGGGTAGCGGGGTCTACGCGCAGTACTTC.

This clonotype was seen ten or more times. The rearrangement uses TRBV27 and TRBJ2-3; D perhaps matches TRBD1 (6 bases). Germline assignment: CDR1 MNHEY and CDR2 SMNVEV (reference sequence). The CDR3 consists of 13 residues. The V gene lost 8 bases and the J gene lost 2 bases, with 11 bases spanning the gap. The CDR3 reads CASRRGNTDTQYF. CDR3 coding DNA: TGTGCCAGCCGCAGGGGTAACACAGATACGCAGTATTTT.

This clonotype has a count of ten or more. V is TRBV18 and J is TRBJ1-5; 8 bases are a match to TRBD1. Germline values: CDR1 KGHSH, CDR2 LQKENI. V trimming: 5 bases; J trimming: 7 bases; junction bases outside the gene matches: 13. The CDR3 totals 16 residues. CDR3 region: CASSSQEGQGNQPQHF. Written as DNA, the CDR3 is TGTGCCAGCTCATCACAGGAAGGACAGGGTAACCAGCCCCAGCATTTT. Full variable domain (remainder filled in from reference TRBV18 and TRBJ1-5): NAGVMQNPRHLVRRRGQEARLRCSPMKGHSHVYWYRQLPEEGLKFMVYLQKENIIDESGMPKERFSAEFPKEGPSILRIQQVVRGDSAAYFCASSSQEGQGNQPQHFGDGTRLSIL.

As for this clonotype: This sequence may be a read error, since a much larger clone differs from it by one base. The chain links TRBV28 to TRBJ1-3; D unclear. Germline V CDR1 and CDR2: MDHEN, SYDVKM. Trimming pared 4 bases from V and 5 bases from J, leaving 12 bases between. This CDR3 comprises 14 residues. CDR3 DNA: TGTGCCAGCAGTTCGTGGGTGGTGAGAAACACCATATATTTT. Its protein is CASSSWVVRNTIYF.

This clonotype showed up many times. V is TRBV20-1 and J is TRBJ1-3; D not resolved. V was cut by 5 bases and J by 9 bases, with 35 bases left in between. Germline CDR1 DFQATT, CDR2 SNEGSKA (reference sequence). CDR3 length: 19 residues. In nucleotides, the CDR3 is TGCAGTGCTCGCCGAGGCCCCTCTGACCGGCCGAGCCACGGGAGCACCATATATTTT. Its protein product is CSARRGPSDRPSHGSTIYF.

This clonotype has a handful of counts. A read error may be the cause here, since a much bigger clone is one base away. V usage is TRBV6-1 and J usage is TRBJ2-1; no clear D. CDR3 size: 13 residues. V was shortened by 5 bases and J by 5 bases, with 10 bases between the two germline ends. CDR1 is MNHNS, CDR2 SASEGT, per germline. DNA for the CDR3: TGTGCCAGCAGTCTAAAGGGCGACAATGAGCAGTTCTTC. Its translation: CASSLKGDNEQFF.